Following are 24 T cell receptor beta chains from one sample sequenced in a study of T cell repertoires in cytomegalovirus infection. Which antigens these TCRs recognize remains unknown. TCRdb ran MiXCR on the reads and lists one entry per CDR3 protein. Here the sample spans approximately 990,000 distinct CDR3 sequences, roughly 31% being singletons. The sequences come from cultured CD8+ T cells from PBMCs, collected from culture after CMV antigen stimulation. The origin of the receptors is a human donor in good health (CMV status not recorded). Some clones in this sample may be carry-over from other donors' samples.

This clonotype was observed a handful of times. The chain recombines TRBV7-9 with TRBJ2-7; D may correspond to TRBD1 or TRBD2 (5 bases each). Germline values: CDR1 SEHNR, CDR2 FQNEAQ (reference sequence). Trimming pared 5 bases from V and 3 bases from J, leaving 17 bases between. The CDR3 length is 15 residues. CDR3: CASSRTRDGFYEQYF. The DNA of the CDR3 is TGTGCCAGCAGCCGGACCCGGGACGGATTCTACGAGCAGTACTTC. The full variable domain, with the rest looked up from reference TRBV7-9 and TRBJ2-7, is DTGVSQNPRHKITKRGQNVTFRCDPISEHNRLYWYRQTLGQGPEFLTYFQNEAQLEKSRLLSDRFSAERPKGSFSTLEIQRTEQGDSAMYLCASSRTRDGFYEQYFGPGTRLTVT.

This clonotype was detected once. The V and J genes are TRBV7-4 and TRBJ2-7; the D call may be TRBD1 or TRBD2 (5 bases each). Germline V gives CDR1 SGHVT, CDR2 SQSDAQ. The CDR3 contains 15 residues. Trimming removed 5 bases from V and 3 bases from J, with 17 bases in between. The DNA of the CDR3 is TGTGCCAGCAGCCGCTCCGGGACGGTGGGCTACGAGCAGTACGTC. Encoded protein: CASSRSGTVGYEQYV.

This clonotype was seen only a few times. The genes are TRBV7-9 and TRBJ1-1; no clear D. CDR1 SEHNR and CDR2 FQNEAQ come from the germline V gene (reference sequence). V was pared by 0 bases and J by 1 base, with 9 bases between. The CDR3 sequence is 15 residues long. The CDR3 sequence is CASSLAAGENTEAFF. CDR3 bases: TGTGCCAGCAGCTTAGCAGCAGGAGAGAACACTGAAGCTTTCTTT.

The V call is TRBV5-6, the J call TRBJ2-7; perhaps TRBD1 as D (8 bases). The CDR3 runs 15 residues. Deletions cut 4 bases from V and 0 bases from J, with 14 bases between. CDR1 SGHDT and CDR2 YYEEEE come from the germline V gene. CDR3 nucleotide sequence: TGTGCCAGCAGCGCCGGGGGGACAGGCTCCTACGAGCAGTACGTC. It yields the protein CASSAGGTGSYEQYV.

This chain links TRBV5-4 with TRBJ2-1; perhaps TRBD2 as D (5 bases). CDR1 SGHNT and CDR2 YYREEE come from the germline V gene (reference sequence). The CDR3 covers 16 residues. The V and J ends lost 1 base and 2 bases respectively, with 13 bases between them. Here the CDR3 DNA reads TGTGCCAGCAGCTTGTACTATCTAGCAGCCTACAATGAGCAGTTCTTC. This codes for CASSLYYLAAYNEQFF.

CDR3 DNA: TGTGCCAGCACTACAGGGACAGGGCATAATGAAAAACTGTTTTTT. This encodes CASTTGTGHNEKLFF. J is TRBJ1-4 and V is TRBV2, with 9 bases aligning to TRBD1. The CDR3 spans 15 residues. V was clipped by 7 bases and J by 4 bases; unmatched bases: 7. Germline assignment: CDR1 SNHLY and CDR2 FYNNEI.

The chain links TRBV29-1 to TRBJ2-5; 9 bases are a match to TRBD2. Losses at the gene ends were 2 bases for V and 3 bases for J; bases not matched to a gene: 4. CDR1 is SQVTM, CDR2 ANQGSEA, per germline. CDR3 length: 14 amino acids. CDR3 amino acids: CSVEQLAGEETQYF. CDR3 DNA sequence: TGCAGCGTTGAACAACTAGCGGGCGAAGAGACCCAGTACTTC.

As concerns this clonotype: This could be a read error, since a much larger clone is one nucleotide away. The chain joins TRBV7-2 to TRBJ2-5; the match to TRBD2 covers 8 bases. This CDR3 has 15 amino acids. Germline V gene sequence: CDR1 SGHTA, CDR2 FQGNSA. V lost 5 bases and J lost 5; bases outside the gene matches: 10. The chain's CDR3 is CTSSNSGLVAETQYF. For the CDR3, the DNA is TGTACCAGCAGCAATTCGGGACTAGTGGCGGAGACCCAGTACTTC.

This clonotype was counted a few times. The gene calls are TRBV15 and TRBJ2-7; D is unclear. The germline CDR1 and CDR2 sequences are LNHNV and YYDKDF (reference sequence). The CDR3 is 13 amino acids. V was shortened by 1 base and J by 3 bases, with 7 bases between the two germline ends. The CDR3 reads CATSRARSYEQYF. CDR3 DNA sequence: TGTGCCACCAGCAGAGCCCGCAGCTACGAGCAGTACTTC. Using reference TRBV15 and TRBJ2-7 for the parts outside the CDR3, the full variable domain is DAMVIQNPRYQVTQFGKPVTLSCSQTLNHNVMYWYQQKSSQAPKLLFHYYDKDFNNEADTPDNFQSRRPNTSFCFLDIRSPGLGDTAMYLCATSRARSYEQYFGPGTRLTVT.

This clonotype was detected only a few times. The chain is built from TRBV6-1 and TRBJ2-2, with unresolved D. Germline V gives CDR1 MNHNS, CDR2 SASEGT. Trimming cost V 1 base and J 0 bases, with 3 bases left between them. The CDR3 covers 14 residues. The CDR3 DNA reads TGTGCCAGCAGTGAAGTCACGAACACCGGGGAGCTGTTTTTT. Translating it yields CASSEVTNTGELFF.

The chain employs TRBV5-5 and TRBJ2-1; the D gene is possibly TRBD1 (6 bases). The V gene's germline CDR1 is SGHKS and CDR2 YYEKEE (reference sequence). The CDR3 loop spans 14 amino acids. The ends were cut back, 7 bases at V and 3 bases at J, with 14 bases in the middle. The CDR3 loop reads CASGHRDLYNEQFF. CDR3 nucleotide sequence: TGTGCCAGCGGACACAGGGATCTCTACAATGAGCAGTTCTTC.

This clonotype was counted between two and nine times. V and J are TRBV29-1 and TRBJ1-2; 8 bases are shared with TRBD1. The CDR3 length is 13 residues. Germline values: CDR1 SQVTM, CDR2 ANQGSEA. J lost 3 bases, V lost 6 bases, and 6 bases had no gene match. The CDR3 here is CSVLGGQDYGYTF. CDR3 DNA: TGCAGCGTCCTAGGGGGACAGGACTATGGCTACACCTTC. Full variable domain (remainder filled in from reference TRBV29-1 and TRBJ1-2): SAVISQKPSRDICQRGTSLTIQCQVDSQVTMMFWYRQQPGQSLTLIATANQGSEATYESGFVIDKFPISRPNLTFSTLTVSNMSPEDSSIYLCSVLGGQDYGYTFGSGTRLTVV.

The V call is TRBV20-1, the J call TRBJ2-6; D is ambiguous. CDR1 is DFQATT, CDR2 SNEGSKA, per germline (reference sequence). V shed 4 bases and J shed 15 bases, with 16 bases lying between them. The CDR3 is 12 residues long. CDR3 DNA sequence: TGCAGTGCTATGGCAGAACCGGCCCGCCTGACTTTC. Translated, it gives CSAMAEPARLTF.

This clonotype has a handful of counts. The CDR3 spells CASNRSLPGTSGGYEQYV. The CDR3 region has the DNA TGTGCCAGCAACAGATCCCTTCCCGGGACTAGCGGGGGGTACGAGCAGTACGTC. The gene calls are TRBV28 and TRBJ2-7; 15 nucleotides agree with TRBD2. The CDR3 is made up of 18 amino acids. V gave up 7 bases and J gave up 4 bases; unmatched junction bases: 14. CDR1 is MDHEN and CDR2 is SYDVKM in the germline V gene.

The chain carries TRBV27 and TRBJ1-1; D is unresolved. The CDR3 runs 14 residues. Germline V gives CDR1 MNHEY, CDR2 SMNVEV (reference sequence). Trimming left V 2 bases short and J 5 bases short, with 12 bases between. The CDR3 DNA reads TGTGCCAGCAGTTTAATAGGGTCGGTAACTGAAGCTTTCTTT. It specifies CASSLIGSVTEAFF.

The chain combines TRBV5-5 with TRBJ2-2, with D maybe TRBD1 (5 bases). The V and J ends lost 7 bases and 0 bases respectively, with 10 bases between them. Germline CDR1 SGHKS, CDR2 YYEKEE (reference sequence). The CDR3 covers 14 residues. The CDR3 bases are TGTGCCAGCCGAGAACAGGCGAACACCGGGGAGCTGTTTTTT. Its protein is CASREQANTGELFF. The full variable domain, its missing parts supplied by reference TRBV5-5 and TRBJ2-2, is DAGVTQSPTHLIKTRGQQVTLRCSPISGHKSVSWYQQVLGQGPQFIFQYYEKEERGRGNFPDRFSARQFPNYSSELNVNALLLGDSALYLCASREQANTGELFFGEGSRLTVL.

This clonotype was seen only a few times. The CDR3 sequence is CASSLGMFYEQYV. In DNA, the CDR3 is TGTGCCAGCAGCTTGGGCATGTTCTACGAGCAGTACGTC. V is TRBV7-8 and J is TRBJ2-7; D not certain. The germline CDR1 and CDR2 sequences are SGHVS and FQNEAQ. The CDR3 runs to 13 residues. The ends were cut back, 3 bases at V and 3 bases at J, with 9 bases in the middle.

This clonotype has at least ten counts. The V call is TRBV7-6, the J call TRBJ1-5; D might be TRBD1 (6 bases). V was pared by 5 bases and J by 5 bases, with 19 bases between. Germline CDR1 SGHVS, CDR2 FNYEAQ. This CDR3 is 16 amino acids long. The CDR3 nucleotides are TGTGCCAGCAGCCCCTACGGCGGGGGCCCCTATCAGCCCCAGCATTTT. It encodes CASSPYGGGPYQPQHF.

At least ten counts were recorded for this clonotype. The V call is TRBV6-1, the J call TRBJ2-1, with D unclear. This CDR3 is built from 13 residues. The V gene lost 3 bases and the J gene lost 3 bases, with 6 bases spanning the gap. The germline gives CDR1 MNHNS, CDR2 SASEGT. CDR3 nucleotide sequence: TGTGCCAGCAGTGAGATCAACTACAATGAGCAGTTCTTC. It codes for CASSEINYNEQFF.

The gene calls are TRBV29-1 and TRBJ2-7; maybe TRBD1 (6 bases). The CDR3 totals 13 residues. The germline CDR1 and CDR2 sequences are SQVTM and ANQGSEA. V lost 5 bases, J lost 3 bases, and 14 bases lay in between. CDR3 sequence: CSVIRKDSYEQYF. DNA for the CDR3: TGCAGCGTTATCAGAAAGGACAGCTACGAGCAGTACTTC.

Many counts were recorded for this clonotype. V is TRBV7-4 and J is TRBJ2-3; D remains unclear. Germline loops: CDR1 SGHVT, CDR2 SQSDAQ. This CDR3 has 11 amino acids. V lost 5 bases, J lost 6 bases, and 6 bases lay in between. Written as DNA, the CDR3 is TGTGCCAGCAGCGTGGGGGATACGCAGTATTTT. Its translation is CASSVGDTQYF.

This clonotype has only a few counts. V is TRBV7-2 and J is TRBJ2-3, with TRBD2 matching over 11 bases. V lost 0 bases and J lost 5; bases outside the gene matches: 10. Germline CDR1 and CDR2: SGHTA and FQGNSA. The CDR3 is 18 amino acids. CDR3 coding DNA: TGTGCCAGCAGCTTAGCTAGCGGGGGGGCTTACGAAGAAGATACGCAGTATTTT. Translation gives CASSLASGGAYEEDTQYF.

This chain links TRBV12-3 or TRBV12-4 with TRBJ2-1, with 7 bases identical to TRBD1. The CDR3 covers 14 residues. Germline trimming cut 7 bases from V and 4 bases from J; bases unmatched to any gene: 7. Here the CDR3 DNA reads TGTGCCAGCACCCCAAGGGGGCAGTACAATGAGCAGTTCTTC. This gives the protein CASTPRGQYNEQFF.

The chain recombines TRBV4-3 with TRBJ2-2; TRBD2 is a possible D gene (6 bases). The V end was cut by 3 bases, the J end by 1 base, with 15 bases between. From germline, CDR1 is LGHNA and CDR2 YSLEER. The length of the CDR3 is 17 residues. The DNA of the CDR3 is TGCGCCAGCAGCCAGGCCTCATGGGGGGAGAACACCGGGGAGCTGTTTTTT. Translation: CASSQASWGENTGELFF.